The T cell receptor (beta chain) described here comes from a study of STAT5B mutations in CD4+ large granular lymphocyte leukemia. Overall study results and limits: Higher CD4+ than CD8+ T-LGLL clonality might reflect small sample size.

V dropped 3 bases and J dropped 10 bases, with 16 bases sitting between them. CDR3 length: 14 amino acids. The germline gives CDR1 MNHNS, CDR2 SASEGT. Sequencing was performed with immunoSEQ multiplex PCR; in TCRdb, only in-frame clones are kept and a portion is missing. Of around 5,000 clones listed, under 80% were seen once; the top ten hold approximately 58%. About this clone: Its antigen remains unknown.

The sequenced sample consisted of PBMCs. The TCR was taken from an elderly man with CD4+ T-cell large granular lymphocyte leukemia. V is TRBV6-1 and J is TRBJ2-1; a possible D gene is TRBD1 (6 bases). CDR3 nucleotides: TGTGCCAGCAGTGATTTAGAGGGGGTCGGCGAGCAGTTCTTC. Protein: CASSDLEGVGEQFF.